This T cell receptor (beta chain) is from a study of cytomegalovirus exposure and HLA in healthy donors. Study in general: A later analysis reported the 130 or so validation repertoires used the same platform as the 550 to 800 first-cohort repertoires.

The CDR3 contains 12 residues. Per the germline V gene, CDR1 is MNHEY and CDR2 is SMNVEV (reference sequence). Trimming left V 5 bases short and J 9 bases short, with 11 bases between. Study results and caveats: Accounts indicate the classifier identified cytomegalovirus status with strong specificity and sensitivity. Rare sequences made up most TCRs, while some public TCRs were found in many donors. The study flagged approximately 180 TCR beta chains as cytomegalovirus-associated.

About this clone itself: The antigen remains unidentified.

Method: immunoSEQ multiplex PCR; TCRdb's copy keeps in-frame clones and lacks some. The table lists 120,000 to 150,000 clones, about nine tenths of them singletons, with just under 3% in the top ten. Sequenced input: PBMCs. The clonotype comes from a man aged 18 to 30 in good health and CMV-seronegative. The chain joins TRBV27 to TRBJ2-1, with D tentatively TRBD1 (6 bases). The CDR3 bases are TGTGCCAGCAGTCCACAGGGCGGTGAGCAGTTCTTC. Encoded protein: CASSPQGGEQFF.